The rows below give T cell receptor beta chains drawn from one sample of a study of beta chain features in type 1 diabetes. Repertoires were generated with immunoSEQ multiplex PCR, while TCRdb's copy carries only in-frame clones and drops some. The repertoire consists of 860,000 or so clones, with about a sixth occurring once and the leading ten covering 0.023%. The sequenced material came from naive CD4+ T cells from blood. These receptors were obtained from a woman between 18 and 29 years old in good health. Each CDR3 is given with its conserved first and last residue. Each record gives: V gene, CDR3 length, J gene, CDR3 protein.

V: TRBV6-5
length: 13
J: TRBJ2-5
CDR3: CASSDRFGETQYF

V: TRBV6-5
length: 14
J: TRBJ2-7
CDR3: CAISEHASSYEQYF

V: TRBV7-2
length: 15
J: TRBJ2-1
CDR3: CASSPHPRNYNEQFF

V: TRBV4-2
length: 15
J: TRBJ2-7
CDR3: CASSVAGQGTYEQYF

V: TRBV27
length: 13
J: TRBJ1-1
CDR3: CASSRGDSPMAFF

V: TRBV27
length: 13
J: TRBJ2-7
CDR3: CASSLRVSYEQYF

V: TRBV18
length: 15
J: TRBJ2-1
CDR3: CASSPGTSGRAEQFF

V: TRBV7-3
length: 22
J: TRBJ2-5
CDR3: CASSSDDMDLRGFRSGEETQYF

V: TRBV5-1
length: 16
J: TRBJ2-7
CDR3: CASSLAGSGTSYEQYF

V: TRBV5-1
length: 13
J: TRBJ2-2
CDR3: CASSLGVAGELFF

V: TRBV7-9
length: 12
J: TRBJ2-5
CDR3: CASSAATRAQYF

V: TRBV19
length: 12
J: TRBJ2-2
CDR3: CASSLGTGELFF

V: TRBV4-3
length: 13
J: TRBJ2-6
CDR3: CASSQTGANVLTF

V: TRBV7-2
length: 14
J: TRBJ2-4
CDR3: CASSPLYGKNIQYF

V: TRBV18
length: 14
J: TRBJ1-2
CDR3: CASSPPAPKDGYTF

V: TRBV28
length: 15
J: TRBJ2-2
CDR3: CASTRSTGITGELFF

V: TRBV7-2
length: 13
J: TRBJ2-1
CDR3: CASSSRQDNEQFF

V: TRBV4-3
length: 18
J: TRBJ1-4
CDR3: CASSQDGPSGQANEKLFF

V: TRBV27
length: 14
J: TRBJ2-3
CDR3: CASRTPSGTDTQYF

V: TRBV6-5
length: 15
J: TRBJ2-1
CDR3: CASSYGQVVYNEQFF

V: TRBV11-2
length: 16
J: TRBJ2-7
CDR3: CASSRGARRGHYEQYF

V: TRBV4-3
length: 17
J: TRBJ2-4
CDR3: CASSQEPSPQGKNIQYF

V: TRBV13
length: 13
J: TRBJ2-5
CDR3: CASSLASLRAQYF

V: TRBV14
length: 18
J: TRBJ2-3
CDR3: CASSQIPPFGGLGDTQYF

V: TRBV9
length: 14
J: TRBJ2-7
CDR3: CASSVYSGTGGGYF

V: TRBV15
length: 17
J: TRBJ2-3
CDR3: CATSRRTSGRATDTQYF

V: TRBV27
length: 16
J: TRBJ2-2
CDR3: CASSSFFRTRGGELFF

V: TRBV7-2
length: 16
J: TRBJ2-3
CDR3: CASSPPSGTVTDTQYF

V: TRBV27
length: 14
J: TRBJ2-5
CDR3: CASKLAGGRETQYF